Following are 29 T cell receptor beta chains from one sample sequenced in a study of Graves' ophthalmopathy and Graves' hyperthyroidism listed by TCRdb under 2018. These reads were obtained on an Illumina HiSeq 2000. For repertoire sequencing, TCR beta CDR3 regions were amplified from RNA transcripts. The first round of RT-PCR was done with HTBI primers and the Qiagen OneStep RT-PCR kit, and was followed by a second round of multiplex PCR, then size selection and purification. TCRdb reran the public reads through fastp at Q25 and MiXCR, keeping productive beta chains. CDR3 protein duplicates are merged, each entry listing the most common genes and DNA. A total of hundreds of thousands of distinct CDR3 sequences appear in this sample, just over 40% of them only once. Around 3.3% of the sample goes to the ten largest clones. Input material: peripheral blood. The source of these receptors is an adult man with Graves' ophthalmopathy.

As for this clonotype: The junction shows a germline mismatch at one end, possibly a read error. This chain connects TRBV7-2 to TRBJ2-2; no reliable D call. The germline CDR1 and CDR2 sequences are SGHTA and FQGNSA. The CDR3 covers 17 residues. The CDR3, as DNA: TGCGCCAGCAGCCAAGAAAGTCGGCCTGCGAACACCGGGGAGCTGTTTTTT. Translating gives CASSQESRPANTGELFF.

V is TRBV9 and J is TRBJ2-7; 9 bases map to TRBD2. The CDR3 has 16 amino acids. CDR1 is SGDLS and CDR2 is YYNGEE in the germline V gene. V lost 4 bases to trimming and J lost 1 base; unmatched junction nucleotides: 9. CDR3 DNA: TGTGCCAGCAGCTTGTTGAGCGGGGGGCCGTCCTACGAGCAGTACTTC. It translates to CASSLLSGGPSYEQYF. The complete variable domain, with remaining parts taken from reference TRBV9 and TRBJ2-7, reads DSGVTQTPKHLITATGQRVTLRCSPRSGDLSVYWYQQSLDQGLQFLIQYYNGEERAKGNILERFSAQQFPDLHSELNLSSLELGDSALYFCASSLLSGGPSYEQYFGPGTRLTVT.

Worth noting for this clonotype: The junction departs from germline at one end; a sequencing error may be responsible. J is TRBJ1-2 and V is TRBV7-8; D unclear. Per germline, CDR1 SGHVS and CDR2 FQNEAQ. This CDR3 is built from 14 residues. The CDR3 reads CASSPPATAYDYTF. CDR3 bases: TGTGCCAGCTCACCACCGGCGACGGCTTATGACTACACCTTC.

This rearrangement joins TRBV7-2 to TRBJ2-7, with TRBD2 as a possible D gene (5 bases). Germline loops: CDR1 SGHTA, CDR2 FQGNSA. V was cut by 5 bases and J by 0 bases, with 17 bases left in between. This CDR3 region has 16 residues. The DNA for the CDR3 is TGTGCCAGCAGCCGCCACGTCGAGGGAACCTCCTACGAGCAGTACTTC. Its translation is CASSRHVEGTSYEQYF. The variable domain in full, completed from reference TRBV7-2 and TRBJ2-7, reads GAGVSQSPSNKVTEKGKDVELRCDPISGHTALYWYRQSLGQGLEFLIYFQGNSAPDKSGLPSDRFSAERTGGSVSTLTIQRTQQEDSAVYLCASSRHVEGTSYEQYFGPGTRLTVT.

This clonotype was seen at least ten times. The chain uses TRBV7-2 and TRBJ1-2; 8 nucleotides agree with TRBD1. The germline V gene encodes CDR1 SGHTA and CDR2 FQGNSA. Unmatched junction bases numbered 10, after V lost 6 bases and J lost 4 bases. The CDR3 sequence is 15 residues long. DNA for the CDR3: TGTGCCAGCAGTCAAGGACAGGGTGTTTTCTATGGCTACACCTTC. Protein product: CASSQGQGVFYGYTF.

The table lists this clonotype with many counts. This chain uses TRBV19 with TRBJ1-4, with 8 positions matching TRBD1. Unmatched junction bases numbered 4, after V lost 8 bases and J lost 5 bases. The germline gives CDR1 LNHDA, CDR2 SQIVND (reference sequence). The CDR3 totals 13 residues. CDR3 in amino acids: CASETGENEKLFF. CDR3 DNA: TGTGCCAGTGAGACAGGGGAAAATGAAAAACTGTTTTTT.

At least ten counts were recorded for this clonotype. The chain has TRBV2 and TRBJ1-2; the match to TRBD1 covers 7 bases. V trimming: 10 bases; J trimming: 1 base; junction bases outside the gene matches: 3. Per the germline V gene, CDR1 is SNHLY and CDR2 is FYNNEI. CDR3 length: 12 amino acids. The CDR3 nucleotides are TGTGCCAACCAGGGGGTTAACTATGGCTACACCTTC. This sequence encodes CANQGVNYGYTF.

CDR3 coding DNA: TGTGCCACTGATTCGGGGACATCCTACGAGCAGTACTTC. Protein: CATDSGTSYEQYF. The chain joins TRBV10-3 to TRBJ2-7; D is perhaps TRBD1 (6 bases). CDR1 and CDR2 from the germline V gene are ENHRY and SYGVKD. V shed 10 bases and J shed 1 base, with 14 bases lying between them. This CDR3 is 13 amino acids long.

V gene TRBV25-1 combines with J gene TRBJ2-7; tentative D call: TRBD2 (5 bases). This CDR3 is 15 amino acids long. Germline V gene lookup returns CDR1 MGHDK and CDR2 SYGVNS. The ends were cut back, 5 bases at V and 7 bases at J, with 21 bases in the middle. The chain's CDR3 is CASSPGSGLQREQYF. The CDR3 DNA is TGTGCCAGCAGTCCGGGGTCAGGCCTACAGAGAGAGCAGTACTTC.

The rearrangement uses TRBV7-9 and TRBJ2-2, with 10 bases aligning to TRBD2. The J segment lost 1 base and the V segment lost 5 bases, leaving 16 bases of the junction unmatched. The CDR3 runs 20 residues. Germline CDR1 and CDR2: SEHNR and FQNEAQ (reference sequence). The CDR3 DNA reads as TGTGCCAGCAGCCAAGACCTAGCGGGAGTATCGGGCCAGAACACCGGGGAGCTGTTTTTT. The encoded protein is CASSQDLAGVSGQNTGELFF.

With regard to this clonotype: A much larger clone sits a single nucleotide away, making a read error possible. CDR3 bases: TGTGCCAGCAACCCAATTCGGACCGATCAGCCCCAGCATTTT. This encodes CASNPIRTDQPQHF. The chain uses TRBV7-8 and TRBJ1-5; D gene unclear. V was shortened by 7 bases and J by 5 bases, with 15 bases between the two germline ends. The CDR3 sequence is 14 residues long. Germline V lookup: CDR1 SGHVS, CDR2 FQNEAQ. Full variable domain (rest looked up from reference TRBV7-8 and TRBJ1-5): GAGVSQSPRYKVAKRGQDVALRCDPISGHVSLFWYQQALGQGPEFLTYFQNEAQLDKSGLPSDRFFAERPEGSVSTLKIQRTQQEDSAVYLCASNPIRTDQPQHFGDGTRLSIL.

This clonotype was seen ten or more times. The rearrangement links TRBV7-9 to TRBJ1-5, with no clear D. The CDR3 has 15 amino acids. The germline V gene has CDR1 SEHNR and CDR2 FQNEAQ (reference sequence). V was cut by 5 bases and J by 0 bases, with 11 bases left in between. Here the CDR3 DNA reads TGTGCCAGCAGCAACACGGACGGTAGCAATCAGCCCCAGCATTTT. Protein product: CASSNTDGSNQPQHF.

This clonotype was counted ten times or more. The rearrangement joins TRBV19 to TRBJ2-7; D perhaps matches TRBD2 (6 bases). V was pared by 3 bases and J by 4 bases, with 10 bases between. The CDR3 runs to 13 residues. Germline V gives CDR1 LNHDA, CDR2 SQIVND (reference sequence). CDR3 amino acids: CASSIAGGYEQYF. The CDR3 DNA reads TGTGCCAGTAGTATCGCAGGAGGGTACGAGCAGTACTTC.

V is TRBV5-1 and J is TRBJ2-6; D may correspond to TRBD1 or TRBD2 (5 bases each). The V end was cut by 4 bases, the J end by 13 bases, with 18 bases between. This CDR3 spans 14 amino acids. Germline assignment: CDR1 SGHRS and CDR2 YFSETQ. In DNA, the CDR3 is TGCGCCAGCAGCCCAGAAAGCCGGGACGAGGTCCTGACTTTC. It encodes CASSPESRDEVLTF.

The chain joins TRBV14 to TRBJ2-7, with D perhaps TRBD1 or TRBD2 (6 bases each). The CDR3 length is 17 residues. Germline V gene data show CDR1 as SGHDN and CDR2 as FVKESK. V lost 1 base and J 0 bases, leaving 16 bases between the germline ends. The CDR3 region is CASSQGGRGTDSYEQYF. The CDR3 DNA is TGTGCCAGCAGCCAAGGGGGGCGCGGGACGGACTCCTACGAGCAGTACTTC.

V usage is TRBV7-9 and J usage is TRBJ2-7; possible D gene TRBD2, 5 bases. This CDR3 is 13 amino acids long. Germline-derived CDR1 and CDR2 are SEHNR and FQNEAQ (reference sequence). V lost 6 bases and J 6 bases, leaving 15 bases between the germline ends. The CDR3 sequence is CASSQGFAGEQYF. For the CDR3, the DNA is TGTGCCAGCAGTCAAGGGTTCGCGGGCGAGCAGTACTTC.

As concerns this clonotype: Given a much more abundant clone one base away, this may be a read error. The chain carries TRBV2 and TRBJ1-1; the D is unclear. Germline V gene lookup returns CDR1 SNHLY and CDR2 FYNNEI. The length of the CDR3 is 14 residues. The V and J ends lost 10 bases and 4 bases respectively, with 19 bases between them. CDR3: CAIRPGVGGTEAFF. For the CDR3, the DNA is TGTGCCATCAGACCCGGGGTGGGAGGCACTGAAGCTTTCTTT. Based on the CDR3 plus reference TRBV2 and TRBJ1-1, the full variable domain is EPEVTQTPSHQVTQMGQEVILRCVPISNHLYFYWYRQILGQKVEFLVSFYNNEISEKSEIFDDQFSVERPDGSNFTLKIRSTKLEDSAMYFCAIRPGVGGTEAFFGQGTRLTVV.

A note on this clonotype: A single base separates this from a much larger clone, so it may be a read error. The chain recombines TRBV7-2 with TRBJ1-2, with a tentative D call TRBD1 (5 bases). The V end was cut by 5 bases, the J end by 10 bases, with 17 bases between. Germline V gives CDR1 SGHTA, CDR2 FQGNSA. The length of the CDR3 is 13 residues. Here the CDR3 DNA reads TGTGCCAGCAGCCGAGAGGGGCAGGGTGACTACACCTTC. It specifies CASSREGQGDYTF.

This clonotype was observed a handful of times. A much larger clone lies a single base off, so this may be a read error. This chain joins TRBV9 and TRBJ1-3; no reliable D call. Germline CDR1 is SGDLS and CDR2 is YYNGEE. This CDR3 is built from 10 residues. Trimming pared 4 bases from V and 7 bases from J, leaving 3 bases between. Written as DNA, the CDR3 is TGTGCCAGCAGCTGGAACACCATATATTTT. Amino acid sequence: CASSWNTIYF.

The chain combines TRBV9 with TRBJ2-2; possibly TRBD2 for D (5 bases). CDR1 and CDR2 from the germline V gene are SGDLS and YYNGEE. V was clipped by 1 base and J by 6 bases, with 16 bases between them. CDR3 length: 16 amino acids. CDR3 residues: CASSVRFLAGSGELFF. The CDR3, as DNA: TGTGCCAGCAGCGTAAGATTTTTGGCGGGCTCCGGGGAGCTGTTTTTT.

The V call is TRBV9, the J call TRBJ1-6; 7 positions agree with TRBD1. Germline V CDR1 and CDR2: SGDLS, YYNGEE. V dropped 4 bases and J dropped 10; count of bases not matched to a gene: 8. CDR3 length equals 14 residues. DNA for the CDR3: TGTGCCAGCAGCCCAGGGGGGACAGACTCACCCCTCCACTTT. As protein: CASSPGGTDSPLHF. The variable domain in full, completed from reference TRBV9 and TRBJ1-6, reads DSGVTQTPKHLITATGQRVTLRCSPRSGDLSVYWYQQSLDQGLQFLIQYYNGEERAKGNILERFSAQQFPDLHSELNLSSLELGDSALYFCASSPGGTDSPLHFGNGTRLTVT.

The rearrangement joins TRBV29-1 to TRBJ1-1; D remains unclear. Per the germline V gene, CDR1 is SQVTM and CDR2 is ANQGSEA. The V end lost 8 bases, the J end lost 0 bases, and 16 bases lay between the germline ends. The CDR3 contains 14 residues. As DNA, the CDR3 is TGCAGCCCACCGGGCCCCACGCTGAACACTGAAGCTTTCTTT. Translated: CSPPGPTLNTEAFF.

CDR3 sequence (DNA): TGTGCCAGCAGCTTAGAATCAACGGAAAAACTGTTTTTT. This encodes CASSLESTEKLFF. The chain uses TRBV7-3 and TRBJ1-4; D remains ambiguous. V was trimmed by 2 bases and J by 8 bases, leaving 9 bases between them. This CDR3 has 13 amino acids. Germline CDR1 and CDR2: SGHTA and FQGTGA.

This clonotype was detected many times. The rearrangement links TRBV2 to TRBJ1-5, with 8 bases lining up with TRBD1. Losses at the gene ends were 6 bases for V and 6 bases for J; bases not matched to a gene: 7. The CDR3 contains 14 residues. From germline, CDR1 is SNHLY and CDR2 FYNNEI. The CDR3 sequence: CASRGQGRSQPQHF. For the CDR3, the DNA is TGTGCCAGCAGAGGACAGGGCCGAAGTCAGCCCCAGCATTTT.

The chain carries TRBV6-4 and TRBJ2-2; 11 nucleotides agree with TRBD1. J was trimmed by 7 bases and V by 4 bases; bases with no gene match: 5. CDR1 is MRHNA, CDR2 SNTAGT, per germline. The CDR3 extends over 15 amino acids. The CDR3 loop is CASSGGTGGHGELFF. The CDR3 nucleotides read TGTGCCAGCAGTGGCGGGACAGGGGGACACGGGGAGCTGTTTTTT.

The chain employs TRBV10-3 and TRBJ2-7, with a possible D match to TRBD1 (7 bases). The germline V and J ends were trimmed by 10 bases and 2 bases, with 18 bases remaining between them. Germline CDR1 and CDR2: ENHRY and SYGVKD. CDR3 length: 14 amino acids. DNA of the CDR3: TGTGCCAGCTTGTTCCAGGGGGGTACCTACGAGCAGTACTTC. Translation: CASLFQGGTYEQYF.

At least ten counts were recorded for this clonotype. The chain joins TRBV5-1 to TRBJ1-2; the D is unclear. The V end was cut by 4 bases, the J end by 0 bases, with 13 bases between. The CDR3 has 15 amino acids. CDR1 is SGHRS, CDR2 YFSETQ, per germline. The CDR3 bases are TGCGCCAGCAGCCCCCTCGAGGGAGCTAACTATGGCTACACCTTC. Encoded protein: CASSPLEGANYGYTF.

Many counts were recorded for this clonotype. The rearrangement uses TRBV2 and TRBJ1-4, with D possibly TRBD1 on 5 matching bases. V dropped 2 bases and J dropped 7 bases, with 17 bases sitting between them. Looked up from germline, CDR1 is SNHLY and CDR2 is FYNNEI. The CDR3 runs 16 residues. This CDR3 is CASSETFDSRSEKLFF. The CDR3 DNA sequence: TGTGCCAGCAGTGAAACCTTCGACAGTAGGAGTGAAAAACTGTTTTTT.

This clonotype appeared many times. The chain employs TRBV19 and TRBJ1-5; no definite D call. Germline-derived CDR1 and CDR2 are LNHDA and SQIVND (reference sequence). Trimming shortened V by 9 bases and J by 0 bases, and 12 bases separated the two germline ends. CDR3 length: 14 amino acids. The CDR3: CASLPGYSNQPQHF. In DNA form, the CDR3 reads TGTGCCAGCCTACCGGGGTATAGCAATCAGCCCCAGCATTTT. The full variable domain, in which reference TRBV19 and TRBJ1-5 provide the parts outside the CDR3, is DGGITQSPKYLFRKEGQNVTLSCEQNLNHDAMYWYRQDPGQGLRLIYYSQIVNDFQKGDIAEGYSVSREKKESFPLTVTSAQKNPTAFYLCASLPGYSNQPQHFGDGTRLSIL.